The next 13 T cell receptor beta chains were all read from a single sample in a study of T cells expressing NK-cell markers. TCRdb re-called the 5' RACE reads, yielding one record per CDR3 amino acid sequence without DNA. This specimen shows some 600,000 distinct CDR3 sequences; the ten leading clones hold approximately 3.6%. Sequencing was performed on blood T cells: a sorted CD56 or NKG2C T cell subset, CD4+ or CD8+ T cells, or bulk PBMC T cells (not recorded which). The receptors come from a man between 18 and 35 years old in good health.

The gene calls are TRBV11-2 and TRBJ2-2; the TCRdb call, TRBD1, lacks DNA for checking. Germline loops: CDR1 SGHAT, CDR2 FQNNGV. This CDR3 region has 17 residues. The CDR3 reads CASSRTGTGIVAGELFF.

The chain combines TRBV29-1 with TRBJ1-2. Germline lookup yields CDR1 SQVTM and CDR2 ANQGSEA. CDR3 size: 14 residues. CDR3 sequence: CSVEEGLYADGYTF.

The chain has TRBV5-5 and TRBJ2-6; the D gene TCRdb calls, TRBD2, cannot be checked with no DNA. This CDR3 contains 17 residues. Per germline, CDR1 SGHKS and CDR2 YYEKEE (reference sequence). The CDR3 here is CASSLEGDLPGANVLTF.

The V gene is TRBV5-1, the J gene TRBJ2-7; there is no DNA to check the TCRdb D call of TRBD1. Germline CDR1 and CDR2: SGHRS and YFSETQ. The CDR3 consists of 15 residues. The CDR3 sequence: CASSLDGGRGDEQYF. The whole variable domain, remainder taken from reference TRBV5-1 and TRBJ2-7, is KAGVTQTPRYLIKTRGQQVTLSCSPISGHRSVSWYQQTPGQGLQFLFEYFSETQRNKGNFPGRFSGRQFSNSRSEMNVSTLELGDSALYLCASSLDGGRGDEQYFGPGTRLTVT.

The V and J genes are TRBV27 and TRBJ2-1; TCRdb selects TRBD2, and the lack of DNA leaves this call unchecked. Germline assignment: CDR1 MNHEY and CDR2 SMNVEV (reference sequence). This CDR3 has 19 residues. This CDR3 reads CASSLSGTSGRVSYNEQFF.

This chain joins TRBV6-1 and TRBJ2-7; the TCRdb call, TRBD1, lacks DNA for checking. The CDR3 consists of 13 residues. CDR1 MNHNS and CDR2 SASEGT come from the germline V gene. The CDR3: CASSRTGEREQYF.

The rearrangement joins TRBV4-2 to TRBJ1-4; without DNA, the TCRdb call of TRBD1 cannot be checked. This CDR3 is built from 16 residues. In germline, CDR1 is LGHNA, CDR2 YNFKEQ. This CDR3 reads CASSQVRGTGPEKLFF.

The chain couples TRBV7-6 to TRBJ2-4; the TCRdb D gene call, TRBD1, has no DNA to confirm it. Germline V CDR1 and CDR2: SGHVS, FNYEAQ. This CDR3 is 13 amino acids long. This CDR3 is CASSLQGQGDQYF.

V usage is TRBV4-2 and J usage is TRBJ2-1; TCRdb designates TRBD2, a call that cannot be tested without DNA. Germline V gene lookup returns CDR1 LGHNA and CDR2 YNFKEQ. This CDR3 is 16 amino acids long. The CDR3 region is CASSQDGGLAYNEQFF.

The rearrangement uses TRBV12-3 or TRBV12-4 and TRBJ2-7; without DNA, the TCRdb call of TRBD1 cannot be checked. The CDR3 has 13 residues. CDR3 loop: CASRGTGGREQYF.

The J gene is TRBJ2-5, the V gene TRBV5-1; without DNA, the TCRdb call of TRBD2 cannot be checked. CDR1 SGHRS and CDR2 YFSETQ come from the germline V gene. The CDR3 loop spans 17 amino acids. The CDR3 sequence: CASSLVPASDSLETQYF.

This chain joins TRBV14 and TRBJ2-2; TCRdb's D call, TRBD2, is unchecked because there is no DNA. The CDR3 is 17 amino acids. Per germline, CDR1 SGHDN and CDR2 FVKESK. This CDR3 reads CASSQVVSGPPTGELFF.

V is TRBV25-1 and J is TRBJ2-3; the D call of TRBD1 rests on TCRdb alone, since no DNA is present to check it. The CDR3 spans 14 residues. CDR1 is MGHDK, CDR2 SYGVNS, per germline. The CDR3 sequence: CASSERGGTDTQYF.